The clone carrying this T cell receptor beta chain was detected many times. The sample comes from a study of molecular identifiers for immune sequencing clone quantification. CDR3 length: 14 amino acids. V shed 6 bases and J shed 1 base, with 11 bases lying between them. TCRdb re-called the PCR reads with MiXCR, one entry per CDR3 protein. The table records over 600,000 distinct CDR3 sequences, 20% of them present only once. The sample taken for sequencing was naive CD8+ T cells from blood, with Jurkat cell RNA spiked in. Subset: FACS-sorted CD8+CD4-CCR7+CD45RA+ naive T cells. The clonotype originates from a human donor in good health. Some libraries in this study had Jurkat cell RNA spiked in. The chain is built from TRBV12-3 or TRBV12-4 and TRBJ2-3; D is perhaps TRBD1 (5 bases). CDR3 sequence reads: CASRPTRGTDTQYF. The DNA for the CDR3 is TGTGCCAGCAGGCCCACCAGGGGCACAGATACGCAGTATTTT.